This T cell receptor (beta chain) was recorded in a study of spatial heterogeneity in lung cancer. Study at large: Sequence detection consistently recorded a greater number of beta-chain than alpha-chain sequences. Unique TCR and UMI combinations averaged more than ten appearances each in raw reads. Study conclusions and caveats: Expanded tumor TCRs that were ubiquitous appeared in blood more at resection than follow-up.

Regarding time point: blood at routine non-recurrence follow-up after resection. Whole RNA from tumor, nontumor lung or frozen PBMC was sequenced unsorted. Notes on this clonotype: Its specificity is not known.

CDR1 and CDR2 from the germline V gene are MNHEY and SVGAGI. V was pared by 3 bases and J by 2 bases, with 11 bases between. The CDR3 is 14 amino acids. Unique molecular identifiers, one per molecule, were present on every TCR cDNA molecule. One entry per CDR3 protein, called by TCRdb with MiXCR from the 5' RACE reads. The sample holds around 120,000 distinct CDR3 sequences, 9.5% to 15% seen once. The sample here was PBMCs, taken at follow-up. The receptor was derived from a male donor with early-stage non-small cell lung cancer. This rearrangement joins TRBV6-5 to TRBJ2-7; tentatively, D is TRBD1 or TRBD2 (5 bases each). The CDR3 nucleotides read TGTGCCAGCAGTTATCGGGACCTAGCCTACGAGCAGTACTTC. Translating it yields CASSYRDLAYEQYF.